Listed below are T cell receptor beta chains from one sample, sequenced in a study of blood T cell repertoires in COVID-19. This table comes from immunoSEQ multiplex PCR, and its TCRdb copy is limited to in-frame clones, with some not included. The sample shows roughly 150,000 clones, approximately 87% of them seen only once. The sequencing input was peripheral blood. These TCRs come from a woman in her seventies with acute or convalescent COVID-19. The CDR3 runs from the conserved cysteine through the conserved F or W.

CDR3: CASSYRQEKNTEAFF
V: TRBV6-2/TRBV6-3
length: 15
J: TRBJ1-1

CDR3: CASSYGGGAGTEAFF
V: TRBV6-5
length: 15
J: TRBJ1-1

CDR3: CASSSGRDRGLIF
V: TRBV3-1/TRBV3-2
length: 13
J: TRBJ1-1

CDR3: CASSSHRGTGNYGYTF
V: TRBV7-3
length: 16
J: TRBJ1-2

CDR3: CASSLVVAEAFF
V: TRBV12-3/TRBV12-4
length: 12
J: TRBJ1-1

CDR3: CSVQKSAGFGTEAFF
V: TRBV29-1
length: 15
J: TRBJ1-1

CDR3: CASRDRGGLTEAFF
V: TRBV6-5
length: 14
J: TRBJ1-1

CDR3: CASSSRLEATDTQYF
V: TRBV7-9
length: 15
J: TRBJ2-3

CDR3: CASSNQGYEQYF
V: TRBV5-5
length: 12
J: TRBJ2-7

CDR3: CASSAYVSGKLFF
V: TRBV10-1
length: 13
J: TRBJ1-4

CDR3: CASSFETAEAFF
V: TRBV5-6
length: 12
J: TRBJ1-1

CDR3: CASSFYAGELFF
V: TRBV12-3/TRBV12-4
length: 12
J: TRBJ2-2

CDR3: CASSAAGGTEAFF
V: TRBV18
length: 13
J: TRBJ1-1

CDR3: CASKARTEWWTEAFF
V: TRBV6-5
length: 15
J: TRBJ1-1

CDR3: CASSVGTNNEKLFF
V: TRBV9
length: 14
J: TRBJ1-4

CDR3: CAWSRGLGGSYNEQFF
V: TRBV30
length: 16
J: TRBJ2-1

CDR3: CASSLGTEYEQYF
V: TRBV5-6
length: 13
J: TRBJ2-7

CDR3: CASSTRTGQPEQYF
V: TRBV19
length: 14
J: TRBJ2-7

CDR3: CATSRESYGELFF
V: TRBV15
length: 13
J: TRBJ2-2

CDR3: CASSSKTGGNTGELFF
V: TRBV7-9
length: 16
J: TRBJ2-2

CDR3: CASGLGPTTGYNEQFF
V: TRBV12-5
length: 16
J: TRBJ2-1

CDR3: CASSVAEGAWGYTF
V: TRBV9
length: 14
J: TRBJ1-2

CDR3: CARGKGRLANINEQFF
V: TRBV2
length: 16
J: TRBJ2-1

CDR3: CASSDTTDGNTIYF
V: TRBV21-1
length: 14
J: TRBJ1-3

CDR3: CASSMSGLAGVGETQYF
V: TRBV19
length: 17
J: TRBJ2-5

CDR3: CASSFDSYYGYTF
V: TRBV5-5
length: 13
J: TRBJ1-2

CDR3: CASTDSSGNTIYF
V: TRBV5-1
length: 13
J: TRBJ1-3

CDR3: CASMNRRDSPLFF
V: TRBV28
length: 13
J: TRBJ1-4

CDR3: CASSLGQVNHEKLFF
V: TRBV5-1
length: 15
J: TRBJ1-4

CDR3: CASRRIGRVEYGYTF
V: TRBV6-5
length: 15
J: TRBJ1-2

CDR3: CASSEGSGTGYGYTF
V: TRBV9
length: 15
J: TRBJ1-2